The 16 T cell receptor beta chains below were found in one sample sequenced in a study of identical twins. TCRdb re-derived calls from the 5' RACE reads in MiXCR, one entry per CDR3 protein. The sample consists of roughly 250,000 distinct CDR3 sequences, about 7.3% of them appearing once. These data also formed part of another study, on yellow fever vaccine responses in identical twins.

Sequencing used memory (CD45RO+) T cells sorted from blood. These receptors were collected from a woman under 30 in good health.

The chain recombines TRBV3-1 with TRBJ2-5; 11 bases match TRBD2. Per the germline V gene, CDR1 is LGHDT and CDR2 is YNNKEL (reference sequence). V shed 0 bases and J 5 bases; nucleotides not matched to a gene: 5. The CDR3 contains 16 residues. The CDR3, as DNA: TGTGCCAGCAGCCAAGATCGGATAGCGGGGGGGGAGACCCAGTACTTC. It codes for CASSQDRIAGGETQYF.

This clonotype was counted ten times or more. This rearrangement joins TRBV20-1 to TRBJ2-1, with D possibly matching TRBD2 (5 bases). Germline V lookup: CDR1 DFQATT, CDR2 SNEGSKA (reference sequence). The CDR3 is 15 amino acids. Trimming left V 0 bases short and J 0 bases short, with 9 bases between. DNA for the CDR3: TGCAGTGCTAGAGACAGCGGAACCTCCTACAATGAGCAGTTCTTC. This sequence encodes CSARDSGTSYNEQFF.

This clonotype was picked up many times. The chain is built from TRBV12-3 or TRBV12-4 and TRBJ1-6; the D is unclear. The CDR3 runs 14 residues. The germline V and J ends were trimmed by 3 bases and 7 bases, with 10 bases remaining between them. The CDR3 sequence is CASSFSRENSPLHF. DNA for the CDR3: TGTGCCAGCAGTTTCAGTCGAGAAAATTCACCCCTCCACTTT.

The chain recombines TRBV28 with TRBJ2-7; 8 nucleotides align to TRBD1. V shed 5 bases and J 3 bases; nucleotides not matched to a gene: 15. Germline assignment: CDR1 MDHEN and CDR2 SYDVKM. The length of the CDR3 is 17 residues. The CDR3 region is CASSALIGQGGFYEQYF. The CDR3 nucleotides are TGTGCCAGCAGTGCCCTGATAGGACAGGGAGGTTTCTACGAGCAGTACTTC.

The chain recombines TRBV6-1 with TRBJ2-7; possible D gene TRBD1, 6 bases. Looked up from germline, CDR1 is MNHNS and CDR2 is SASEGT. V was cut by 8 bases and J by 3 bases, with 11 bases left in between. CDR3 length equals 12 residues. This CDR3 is CASQGRGYEQYV. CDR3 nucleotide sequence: TGTGCCAGCCAGGGCAGGGGCTACGAGCAGTACGTC.

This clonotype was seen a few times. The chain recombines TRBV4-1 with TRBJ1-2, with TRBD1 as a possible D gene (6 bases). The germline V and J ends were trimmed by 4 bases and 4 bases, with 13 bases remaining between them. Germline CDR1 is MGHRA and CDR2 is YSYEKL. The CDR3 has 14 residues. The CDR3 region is CASSPSGQLYGYTF. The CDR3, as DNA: TGCGCCAGCAGCCCCTCAGGACAGCTCTATGGCTACACCTTC.

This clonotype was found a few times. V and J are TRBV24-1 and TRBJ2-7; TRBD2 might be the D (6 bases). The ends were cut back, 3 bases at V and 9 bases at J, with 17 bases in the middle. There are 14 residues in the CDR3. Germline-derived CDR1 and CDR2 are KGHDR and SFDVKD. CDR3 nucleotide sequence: TGTGCCACCAGTGATCCTAGGAGGGGCGGCGGGCAGTACTTC. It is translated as CATSDPRRGGGQYF.

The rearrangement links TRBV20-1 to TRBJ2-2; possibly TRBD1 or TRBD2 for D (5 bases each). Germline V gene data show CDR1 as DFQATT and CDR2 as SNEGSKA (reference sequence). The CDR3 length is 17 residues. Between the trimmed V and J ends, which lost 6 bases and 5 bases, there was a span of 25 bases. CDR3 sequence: CSAILQKGTGRTGELFF. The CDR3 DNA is TGCAGTGCAATACTTCAAAAAGGCACGGGGCGGACCGGGGAGCTGTTTTTT.

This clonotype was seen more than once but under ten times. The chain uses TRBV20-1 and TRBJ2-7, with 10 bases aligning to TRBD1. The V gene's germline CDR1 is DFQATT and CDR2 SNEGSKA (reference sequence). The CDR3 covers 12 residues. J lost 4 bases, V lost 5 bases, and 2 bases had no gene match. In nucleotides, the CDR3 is TGCAGTGCTCGGACAGGGGGGTACGAGCAGTACGTC. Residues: CSARTGGYEQYV.

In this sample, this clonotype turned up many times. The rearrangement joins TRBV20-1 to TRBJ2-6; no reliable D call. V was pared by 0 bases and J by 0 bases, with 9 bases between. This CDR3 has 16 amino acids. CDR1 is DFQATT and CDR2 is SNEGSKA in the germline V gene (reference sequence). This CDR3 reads CSAREWLPSGANVLTF. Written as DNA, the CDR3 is TGCAGTGCTAGAGAGTGGCTCCCCTCTGGGGCCAACGTCCTGACTTTC.

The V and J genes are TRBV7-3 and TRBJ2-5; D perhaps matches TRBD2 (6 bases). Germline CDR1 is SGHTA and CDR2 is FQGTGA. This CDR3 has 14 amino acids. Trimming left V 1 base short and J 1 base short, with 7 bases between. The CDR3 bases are TGTGCCAGCAGCTTAAACGGGGGCCAAGAGACCCAGTACTTC. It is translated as CASSLNGGQETQYF.

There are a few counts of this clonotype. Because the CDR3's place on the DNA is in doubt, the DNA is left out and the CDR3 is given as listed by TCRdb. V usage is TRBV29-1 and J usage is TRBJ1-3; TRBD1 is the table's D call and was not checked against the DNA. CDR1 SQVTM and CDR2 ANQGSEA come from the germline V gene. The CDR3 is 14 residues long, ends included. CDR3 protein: CSVGQGALGNTTYF.

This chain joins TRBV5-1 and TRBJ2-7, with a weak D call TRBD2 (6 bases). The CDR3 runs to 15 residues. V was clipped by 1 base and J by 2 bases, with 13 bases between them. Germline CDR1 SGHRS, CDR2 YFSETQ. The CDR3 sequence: CASSLIPGEAYEQYF. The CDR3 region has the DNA TGCGCCAGCAGCTTGATACCGGGAGAGGCCTACGAGCAGTACTTC.

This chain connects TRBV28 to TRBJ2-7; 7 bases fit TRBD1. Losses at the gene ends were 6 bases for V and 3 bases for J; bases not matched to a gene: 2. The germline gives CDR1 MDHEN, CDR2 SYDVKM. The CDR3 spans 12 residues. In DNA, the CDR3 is TGTGCCAGCAGCAGGACAGGCTACGAGCAGTACTTC. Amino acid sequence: CASSRTGYEQYF.

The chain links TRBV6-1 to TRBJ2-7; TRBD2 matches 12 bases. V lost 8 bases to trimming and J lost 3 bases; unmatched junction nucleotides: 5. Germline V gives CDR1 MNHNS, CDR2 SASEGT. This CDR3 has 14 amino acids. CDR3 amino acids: CASAKLAGGYEQYF. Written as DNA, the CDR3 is TGTGCCAGCGCAAAACTAGCGGGAGGCTACGAGCAGTACTTC.

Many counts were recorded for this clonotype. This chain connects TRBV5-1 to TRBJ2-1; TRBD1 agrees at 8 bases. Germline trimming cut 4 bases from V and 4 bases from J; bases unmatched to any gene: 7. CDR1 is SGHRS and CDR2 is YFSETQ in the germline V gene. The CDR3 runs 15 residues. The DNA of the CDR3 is TGCGCCAGCAGCCCGGACAGGGTGAGGTACAATGAGCAGTTCTTC. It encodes CASSPDRVRYNEQFF.